This T cell receptor (beta chain) was identified during a study of T cell responses to AZD1222 COVID-19 vaccine. Whole-study context: Second-dose recipients at about 4 or about 12 weeks were treated as one pooled group.

Libraries were prepared by immunoSEQ multiplex PCR; TCRdb keeps only in-frame clonotypes and omits some of them. The table records around 140,000 clones, about 93% of them present only once. The ends were cut back, 4 bases at V and 0 bases at J, with 11 bases in the middle. The germline V gene encodes CDR1 SGHTA and CDR2 FQGTGA. This CDR3 has 15 residues. The sample consisted of peripheral blood, taken on day 0 of AZD1222 vaccination. This rearrangement joins TRBV7-3 to TRBJ2-3; no firm D call. The source of this sequence is an adult in good health. The CDR3 loop is CASSSRSASTDTQYF. As DNA, the CDR3 is TGTGCCAGCAGCTCACGCTCGGCTAGCACAGATACGCAGTATTTT.